These 12 T cell receptor beta chains share one sample of origin, sequenced in a study of shared clonotypes between healthy human individuals. Terminally differentiated effector memory CD45RA+ cells were excluded from the naive CD8 cells, which were CD45RO-negative and positively selected for CCR7. Produced via immunoSEQ multiplex PCR; TCRdb's table is partial and in-frame only. The sample has a few million clones; 90% to 95% are singletons. Sequencing was performed on naive CD8+ T cells from PBMCs. The receptors stem from a man aged 18 to 35 in good health. Some clones in this sample may be carry-over from other donors' samples.

This chain uses TRBV4-1 with TRBJ2-1; tentatively, D is TRBD2 (6 bases). CDR1 is MGHRA and CDR2 is YSYEKL in the germline V gene. V was cut by 5 bases and J by 4 bases, with 15 bases left in between. The CDR3 totals 15 residues. CDR3 residues: CASSIGVSGYNEQFF. The CDR3 DNA follows: TGCGCCAGCAGCATCGGGGTTAGCGGATACAATGAGCAGTTCTTC.

The chain carries TRBV25-1 and TRBJ2-1; 12 positions match TRBD2. CDR3 length equals 16 residues. In germline, CDR1 is MGHDK, CDR2 SYGVNS. V trimming: 10 bases; J trimming: 8 bases; junction bases outside the gene matches: 15. The CDR3 DNA reads as TGTGCCATCGGGAAGTCCGATCTAGCGGGAGGGGATGAGCAGTTCTTC. Protein: CAIGKSDLAGGDEQFF.

The table lists this clone with a count of one. This chain joins TRBV2 and TRBJ2-5; 9 positions agree with TRBD1. The junction had 7 bases not matched to a gene; V was cut back by 7 bases and J by 4 bases. The CDR3 is made up of 14 amino acids. Germline loops: CDR1 SNHLY, CDR2 FYNNEI. The CDR3 coding sequence is TGTGCCAGCACCCCCCCGGACAGGGGAGAGACCCAGTACTTC. Protein sequence: CASTPPDRGETQYF.

The V and J genes are TRBV10-3 and TRBJ2-7; 9 bases line up with TRBD2. Germline values: CDR1 ENHRY, CDR2 SYGVKD. The V and J ends lost 4 bases and 5 bases, in that order; junction bases with no gene match: 9. The CDR3 length is 15 residues. Here the CDR3 DNA reads TGTGCCATCAGTGGGGGTAGCGGGAGTAGCAACGAGCAGTACTTC. Translated, it gives CAISGGSGSSNEQYF.

Of note for this clone: Other DNA sequences in the same sample also yield this CDR3. The J gene is TRBJ2-1, the V gene TRBV9; D gene uncertain. Germline CDR1 reads SGDLS; CDR2 reads YYNGEE. V dropped 0 bases and J dropped 9 bases, with 10 bases sitting between them. This CDR3 comprises 13 residues. The CDR3 DNA reads TGTGCCAGCAGCGTAGGGGGTGCTGGTGAGCAGTTCTTC. It encodes CASSVGGAGEQFF. The entire variable domain, with the rest obtained from reference TRBV9 and TRBJ2-1, is as follows: DSGVTQTPKHLITATGQRVTLRCSPRSGDLSVYWYQQSLDQGLQFLIQYYNGEERAKGNILERFSAQQFPDLHSELNLSSLELGDSALYFCASSVGGAGEQFFGPGTRLTVL.

This sequence joins TRBV6-1 and TRBJ1-5, with D possibly matching TRBD1 (6 bases). Germline-derived CDR1 and CDR2 are MNHNS and SASEGT. V was trimmed by 6 bases and J by 4 bases, leaving 10 bases between them. This CDR3 has 13 amino acids. CDR3 amino acids: CASRTGQNQPQHF. Here the CDR3 DNA reads TGTGCCAGCAGGACGGGACAAAATCAGCCCCAGCATTTT.

V usage is TRBV28 and J usage is TRBJ2-1; D unclear. Trimming pared 3 bases from V and 3 bases from J, leaving 6 bases between. This CDR3 is built from 13 residues. CDR1 is MDHEN and CDR2 is SYDVKM in the germline V gene. The CDR3 sequence is CASSFDVYNEQFF. The CDR3 nucleotides read TGTGCCAGCAGTTTCGACGTCTACAATGAGCAGTTCTTC.

This clone was seen just once. V and J are TRBV6-5 and TRBJ1-1; D remains unclear. V was pared by 4 bases and J by 0 bases, with 9 bases between. The CDR3 spans 14 residues. CDR1 and CDR2 from the germline V gene are MNHEY and SVGAGI. This CDR3 is CASSFSIMNTEAFF. Here the CDR3 DNA reads TGTGCCAGCAGTTTCAGCATAATGAACACTGAAGCTTTCTTT.

The chain combines TRBV6-6 with TRBJ1-1, with D possibly being TRBD1 (6 bases). Trimming took 0 bases from V and 8 from J, leaving 16 bases between them. This CDR3 spans 15 amino acids. The germline V gene encodes CDR1 MNHNY and CDR2 SVGAGI (reference sequence). The CDR3, as DNA: TGTGCCAGCAGTTACTCACAACCTCGGGGGGCGGAAGCTTTCTTT. Residues: CASSYSQPRGAEAFF.

The CDR3 nucleotides read TGTGCCAGCAGTTACCGGACAGGGTGGACAGATACGCAGTATTTT. This translates into CASSYRTGWTDTQYF. The chain carries TRBV6-5 and TRBJ2-3; 8 nucleotides align to TRBD1. With 2 bases clipped from V and 3 bases from J, the junction kept 4 bases outside the gene matches. The CDR3 runs to 15 residues. CDR1 and CDR2 (germline): MNHEY, SVGAGI.

The V call is TRBV27, the J call TRBJ2-2; weak D call: TRBD2 (5 bases). This CDR3 has 13 residues. The V gene lost 7 bases and the J gene lost 7 bases, with 13 bases spanning the gap. Looked up from germline, CDR1 is MNHEY and CDR2 is SMNVEV (reference sequence). CDR3 coding DNA: TGTGCCAGCACGGCTAGCTCGGGCGGGGAGCTGTTTTTT. Translation: CASTASSGGELFF.

The chain couples TRBV5-1 to TRBJ2-1, with D perhaps matching TRBD2 (6 bases). CDR1 is SGHRS and CDR2 is YFSETQ in the germline V gene. This CDR3 has 17 residues. The V end lost 4 bases, the J end lost 4 bases, and 21 bases lay between the germline ends. CDR3 in amino acids: CASSPLRLDGIYNEQFF. CDR3 nucleotide sequence: TGCGCCAGCAGCCCGTTACGACTAGACGGTATATACAATGAGCAGTTCTTC.